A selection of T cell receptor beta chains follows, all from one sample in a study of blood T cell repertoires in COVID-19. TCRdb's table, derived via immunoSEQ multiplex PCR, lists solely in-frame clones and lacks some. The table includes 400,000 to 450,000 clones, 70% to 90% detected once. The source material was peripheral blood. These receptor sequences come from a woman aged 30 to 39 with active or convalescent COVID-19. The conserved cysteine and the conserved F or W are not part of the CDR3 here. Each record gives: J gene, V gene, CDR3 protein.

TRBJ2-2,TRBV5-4,ASSSSRRGELF
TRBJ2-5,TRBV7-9,ASSPRDSKYQETQY
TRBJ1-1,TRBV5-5,ASSLAGATEAF
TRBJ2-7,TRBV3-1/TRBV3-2,ASSQDFSYEQY
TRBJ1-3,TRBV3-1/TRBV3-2,ASSPLGGAHGNTIY
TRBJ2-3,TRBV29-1,SVARQTSGTDTQY
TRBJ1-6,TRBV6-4,ASSDDPSGHSPLH
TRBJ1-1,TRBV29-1,SVHDRGGNTEAF
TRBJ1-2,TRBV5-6,ASSPRVRANYGYT
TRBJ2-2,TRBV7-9,ASSFASGGAGELF
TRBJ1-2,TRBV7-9,ASQGQTNYGYT
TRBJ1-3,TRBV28,ASSLVTGTGNTIY
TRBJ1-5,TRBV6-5,ASSSDRAGNQPQH
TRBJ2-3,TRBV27,ASSLSGHDPDTQY
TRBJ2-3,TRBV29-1,SVYLAGLPNTQY
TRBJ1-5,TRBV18,ASSPGRQQIDQPQH
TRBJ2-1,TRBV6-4,ASSDSGTSPSDEQF
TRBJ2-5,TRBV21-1,ASSKVTGVGAGGPSETQY
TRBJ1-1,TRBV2,ASSGGRGLTEAF
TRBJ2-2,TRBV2,ASRGGQGSSGELF
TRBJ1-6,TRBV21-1,ASTSPGQANSPLH
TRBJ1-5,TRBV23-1,ASSGTGATGRYQPQH